This is a list of T cell receptor beta chains from one sample in a study of T-cell reconstitution after alpha-beta-depleted transplantation in children. TCRdb re-derived calls from the PCR reads in MiXCR, one entry per CDR3 protein. This table has about 290,000 distinct CDR3 sequences, approximately 7.3% appearing once. The source was peripheral blood, collected 360 days after TCRalphabeta/CD19-depleted stem cell transplant. The receptors come from a female patient between 2 and 10 years old who had a stem cell transplant for Fanconi anemia, so the T cells may come from the graft donor. The CDR3 runs from the conserved cysteine through the conserved F or W. The D gene is left open where the match is weak. Clone sizes are given selectively: once, few, many, or a class where the clone is expanded.

D: TRBD1
V: TRBV28
size: many
J: TRBJ2-7
CDR3: CASSLDLTGQGYEQYF
DNA: TGTGCCAGCAGTTTAGACCTTACGGGACAGGGTTACGAGCAGTACTTC

D: TRBD1
V: TRBV5-4
size: .
J: TRBJ1-2
CDR3: CASSLPGQGTYGYTF
DNA: TGTGCCAGCAGCTTACCGGGACAGGGCACCTATGGCTACACCTTC

D: .
V: TRBV6-1
size: .
J: TRBJ2-2
CDR3: CASSPSLGSGELFF
DNA: TGTGCCAGCAGCCCTTCTCTAGGAAGCGGGGAGCTGTTTTTT

D: .
V: TRBV15
size: few
J: TRBJ1-5
CDR3: CATSIGTPNQPQHF
DNA: TGTGCCACCAGCATCGGGACCCCCAATCAGCCCCAGCATTTT

D: .
V: TRBV5-5
size: few
J: TRBJ2-5
CDR3: CASSLWGIQETQYF
DNA: TGTGCCAGCAGCTTGTGGGGGATACAAGAGACCCAGTACTTC

D: .
V: TRBV4-2
size: many
J: TRBJ2-4
CDR3: CASSQDPPVGVAKNIQYF
DNA: TGTGCCAGCAGCCAAGATCCCCCGGTCGGTGTAGCCAAAAACATTCAGTACTTC

D: TRBD2
V: TRBV3-1
size: many
J: TRBJ2-1
CDR3: CASSRTSGKSSYNEQFF
DNA: TGTGCCAGCAGCCGAACTAGCGGAAAGAGCTCCTACAATGAGCAGTTCTTC

D: TRBD2
V: TRBV7-3
size: .
J: TRBJ2-3
CDR3: CASSNAAGRASDTQYF
DNA: TGTGCCAGCAGCAACGCAGCGGGAAGGGCTTCAGATACGCAGTATTTT

D: TRBD1
V: TRBV5-1
size: few
J: TRBJ2-7
CDR3: CASSTGQGADEQYF
DNA: TGCGCCAGCAGCACCGGACAGGGGGCGGACGAGCAGTACTTC

D: .
V: TRBV30
size: few
J: TRBJ2-4
CDR3: CAWSLRNKNIQYF
DNA: TGTGCCTGGAGTCTCCGAAACAAAAACATTCAGTACTTC

D: TRBD2
V: TRBV7-9
size: .
J: TRBJ2-5
CDR3: CASSLGSAGPYQETQYF
DNA: TGTGCCAGCAGCTTAGGGTCAGCGGGGCCGTACCAAGAGACCCAGTACTTC

D: TRBD2
V: TRBV29-1
size: few
J: TRBJ2-7
CDR3: CSVAGLAGATGGREQYF
DNA: TGCAGCGTTGCTGGGCTAGCGGGGGCGACTGGGGGACGAGAGCAGTACTTC

D: .
V: TRBV5-6
size: few
J: TRBJ1-5
CDR3: CASSLARAGDSNQPQHF
DNA: TGTGCCAGCAGCTTGGCTCGGGCGGGAGATAGCAATCAGCCCCAGCATTTT

D: TRBD2
V: TRBV5-1
size: many
J: TRBJ2-3
CDR3: CASRLAGASTDTQYF
DNA: TGCGCCAGTCGACTAGCGGGAGCCAGCACAGATACGCAGTATTTT

D: TRBD1
V: TRBV6-1
size: few
J: TRBJ1-1
CDR3: CASMGQGWNTEAFF
DNA: TGTGCCAGCATGGGACAGGGGTGGAACACTGAAGCTTTCTTT

D: .
V: TRBV5-1
size: few
J: TRBJ1-2
CDR3: CASSPGTEGGYTF
DNA: TGCGCCAGCAGCCCTGGGACGGAAGGAGGCTACACCTTC

D: .
V: TRBV3-1
size: .
J: TRBJ2-3
CDR3: CASSQTSRDTPENTQYF
DNA: TGTGCCAGCAGCCAAACATCACGGGACACTCCCGAGAATACGCAGTATTTT

D: .
V: TRBV12-3/TRBV12-4
size: many
J: TRBJ1-1
CDR3: CASSLSARTEAFF
DNA: TGTGCCAGCAGTTTATCCGCCCGCACTGAAGCTTTCTTT

D: .
V: TRBV7-1
size: .
J: TRBJ1-5
CDR3: CAISSGVLLGNQPQHF
DNA: TGTGCCATCAGCTCCGGGGTCCTCTTAGGGAATCAGCCCCAGCATTTT

D: TRBD2
V: TRBV6-5
size: .
J: TRBJ2-1
CDR3: CASSWRRGSSYNEQFF
DNA: TGTGCCAGCAGTTGGCGGCGGGGGAGCTCCTACAATGAGCAGTTCTTC

D: TRBD1
V: TRBV5-6
size: many
J: TRBJ1-2
CDR3: CASSMGDRAYGYTF
DNA: TGTGCCAGCAGCATGGGGGACAGGGCTTATGGCTACACCTTC

D: TRBD2
V: TRBV9
size: many
J: TRBJ2-3
CDR3: CASSPQLGLAGVTFADTQYF
DNA: TGTGCCAGCAGCCCCCAGTTAGGACTAGCGGGAGTAACGTTCGCAGATACGCAGTATTTT

D: .
V: TRBV12-3/TRBV12-4
size: many
J: TRBJ1-1
CDR3: CASSFVQGGAEAFF
DNA: TGTGCCAGCAGTTTCGTACAGGGCGGGGCTGAAGCTTTCTTT

D: .
V: TRBV20-1
size: .
J: TRBJ2-1
CDR3: CSAPRWTESDEQFF
DNA: TGCAGTGCCCCCCGGTGGACAGAGTCGGATGAGCAGTTCTTC

D: .
V: TRBV7-2
size: .
J: TRBJ1-1
CDR3: CASSLNKGPRGTEAFF
DNA: TGTGCCAGCAGCTTGAACAAGGGACCCAGGGGCACTGAAGCTTTCTTT

D: .
V: TRBV30
size: .
J: TRBJ2-1
CDR3: CAWSGQSYNEQFF
DNA: TGTGCCTGGAGTGGACAGTCCTACAATGAGCAGTTCTTC

D: .
V: TRBV20-1
size: many
J: TRBJ2-5
CDR3: CSAGDYKRRLGETQYF
DNA: TGCAGTGCTGGAGATTATAAGCGGAGACTGGGAGAGACCCAGTACTTC

D: .
V: TRBV10-3
size: many
J: TRBJ2-2
CDR3: CAISQGPNTGELFF
DNA: TGTGCCATCAGCCAGGGACCAAACACCGGGGAGCTGTTTTTT

D: .
V: TRBV9
size: .
J: TRBJ1-2
CDR3: CASSPQGFSNYGYTF
DNA: TGTGCCAGCAGCCCCCAAGGGTTTTCTAACTATGGCTACACCTTC

D: .
V: TRBV12-3/TRBV12-4
size: few
J: TRBJ1-5
CDR3: CASSLTAAGQPQHF
DNA: TGTGCCAGCAGTTTGACGGCAGCTGGTCAGCCCCAGCATTTT

D: TRBD1
V: TRBV19
size: .
J: TRBJ1-5
CDR3: CASSSPGQGDNQPQHF
DNA: TGTGCCAGTAGTAGCCCCGGACAGGGGGACAATCAGCCCCAGCATTTT

D: TRBD2
V: TRBV29-1
size: many
J: TRBJ2-3
CDR3: CSVVGGSDTQYF
DNA: TGCAGCGTTGTGGGGGGGTCAGATACGCAGTATTTT

D: .
V: TRBV19
size: few
J: TRBJ2-3
CDR3: CASSISTGADTQYF
DNA: TGTGCCAGTAGTATTTCTACGGGGGCAGATACGCAGTATTTT

D: .
V: TRBV9
size: many
J: TRBJ2-2
CDR3: CASSVNIGWDQGDTGELFF
DNA: TGTGCCAGCAGCGTAAACATCGGGTGGGACCAAGGAGACACCGGGGAGCTGTTTTTT

D: .
V: TRBV6-4
size: many
J: TRBJ2-6
CDR3: CASSQGFPSSGGANVLTF
DNA: TGTGCCAGCAGCCAGGGGTTCCCCTCGAGTGGGGGGGCCAACGTCCTGACTTTC

D: .
V: TRBV10-3
size: many
J: TRBJ1-1
CDR3: CAISESTSTRAFF
DNA: TGTGCCATCAGTGAGTCTACGTCCACGAGGGCTTTCTTT

D: .
V: TRBV5-1
size: few
J: TRBJ1-3
CDR3: CASSLEGRNTIYF
DNA: TGCGCCAGCAGCCTCGAAGGGAGAAACACCATATATTTT

D: .
V: TRBV4-3
size: few
J: TRBJ1-3
CDR3: CASSQEEGFSGNTIYF
DNA: TGCGCCAGCAGCCAAGAAGAAGGGTTCTCTGGAAACACCATATATTTT

D: TRBD1
V: TRBV18
size: many
J: TRBJ1-4
CDR3: CASSPVQGARANEKLFF
DNA: TGTGCCAGCTCACCCGTACAGGGGGCGCGGGCTAATGAAAAACTGTTTTTT

D: .
V: TRBV6-5
size: few
J: TRBJ2-7
CDR3: CASSYPTEGEQYF
DNA: TGTGCCAGCAGTTACCCGACAGAAGGAGAGCAGTACTTC

D: .
V: TRBV6-5
size: .
J: TRBJ1-1
CDR3: CASSYLSVGYTEAFF
DNA: TGTGCCAGCAGTTATCTGAGTGTGGGGTACACTGAAGCTTTCTTT

D: TRBD1
V: TRBV5-1
size: many
J: TRBJ2-1
CDR3: CASSLAKGQGHEQFF
DNA: TGCGCCAGCAGCTTGGCCAAGGGACAGGGTCATGAGCAGTTCTTC

D: .
V: TRBV6-1
size: .
J: TRBJ1-1
CDR3: CASQPFPRDFDTEAFF
DNA: TGTGCCAGCCAACCGTTCCCCAGGGATTTCGACACTGAAGCTTTCTTT

D: .
V: TRBV29-1
size: many
J: TRBJ1-1
CDR3: CSVLGPEAFF
DNA: TGCAGCGTCCTGGGCCCTGAAGCTTTCTTT

D: TRBD1
V: TRBV2
size: few
J: TRBJ2-7
CDR3: CASSETGVTYEQYF
DNA: TGTGCCAGCAGTGAGACAGGGGTCACCTACGAGCAGTACTTC